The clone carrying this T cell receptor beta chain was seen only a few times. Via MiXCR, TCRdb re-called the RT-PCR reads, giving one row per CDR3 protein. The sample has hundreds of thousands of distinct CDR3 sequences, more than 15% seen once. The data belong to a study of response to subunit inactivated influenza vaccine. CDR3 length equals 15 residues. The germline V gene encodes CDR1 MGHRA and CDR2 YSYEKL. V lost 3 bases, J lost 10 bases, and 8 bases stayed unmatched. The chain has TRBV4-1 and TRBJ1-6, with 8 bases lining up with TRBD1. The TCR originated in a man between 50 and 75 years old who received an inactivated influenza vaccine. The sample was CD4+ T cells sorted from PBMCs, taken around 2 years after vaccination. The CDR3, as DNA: TGCGCCAGCAGCCAGTTGGACAGGGCGAGATCACCCCTCCACTTT. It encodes CASSQLDRARSPLHF.